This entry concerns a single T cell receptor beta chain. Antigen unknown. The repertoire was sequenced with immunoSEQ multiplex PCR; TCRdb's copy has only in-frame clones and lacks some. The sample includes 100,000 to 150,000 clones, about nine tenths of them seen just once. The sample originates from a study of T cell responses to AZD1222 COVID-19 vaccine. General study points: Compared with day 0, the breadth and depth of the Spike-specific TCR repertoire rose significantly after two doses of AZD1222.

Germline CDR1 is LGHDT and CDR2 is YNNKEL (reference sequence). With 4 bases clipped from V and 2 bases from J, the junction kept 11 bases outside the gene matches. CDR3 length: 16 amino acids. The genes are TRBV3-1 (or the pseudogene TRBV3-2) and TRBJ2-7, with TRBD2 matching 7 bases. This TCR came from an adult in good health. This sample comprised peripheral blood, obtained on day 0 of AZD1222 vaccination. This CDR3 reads CASSPLRAGTPYEQYF. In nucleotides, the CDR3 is TGTGCCAGCAGCCCCCTGAGAGCGGGGACCCCCTACGAGCAGTACTTC.